One and the same sample provided the 10 T cell receptor beta chains below, sequenced in a study of CD8+ T cells in alopecia areata. TCR sequencing used cDNA made by reverse transcription of extracted RNA. TCRdb's table, derived via immunoSEQ multiplex PCR, lists solely in-frame clones and lacks some. Among 120,000 or so clones listed, approximately 47% were seen once. Sequencing was carried out using NKG2D-low CD8+ T cells sorted from blood. These receptors all stem from a human donor with alopecia areata.

The CDR3, as DNA: TGCGCCAGCAGCTTGGACGGGACTAGCGGGAGCGGGTACCAAGAGACCCAGTACTTC. Translation: CASSLDGTSGSGYQETQYF. This chain connects TRBV5-1 to TRBJ2-5; 14 bases are shared with TRBD2. The CDR3 spans 19 residues. V shed 0 bases and J 0 bases; nucleotides not matched to a gene: 7. Germline values: CDR1 SGHRS, CDR2 YFSETQ. The complete variable domain, with remaining parts taken from reference TRBV5-1 and TRBJ2-5, reads KAGVTQTPRYLIKTRGQQVTLSCSPISGHRSVSWYQQTPGQGLQFLFEYFSETQRNKGNFPGRFSGRQFSNSRSEMNVSTLELGDSALYLCASSLDGTSGSGYQETQYFGPGTRLLVL.

The chain links TRBV30 to TRBJ2-1, with D tentatively TRBD1 (6 bases). This CDR3 has 13 residues. The V end lost 5 bases, the J end lost 7 bases, and 15 bases lay between the germline ends. The germline V gene has CDR1 GTSNPN and CDR2 SVGIG (reference sequence). CDR3 amino acids: CAWVRGRGNEQFF. The CDR3 DNA reads as TGTGCCTGGGTTAGGGGGAGAGGGAATGAGCAGTTCTTC.

A word on this clone: A much bigger clone sits one base away, suggesting this may be a read error. This CDR3 is also generated by other DNA sequences in the sample. The genes are TRBV13 and TRBJ1-5; tentatively, D is TRBD1 (5 bases). There are 12 residues in the CDR3. V dropped 3 bases and J dropped 5 bases, with 5 bases sitting between them. Germline V CDR1 and CDR2: PRHDT, FYEKMQ (reference sequence). The CDR3 here is CASSLGDQPQHF. DNA of the CDR3: TGTGCCAGCAGCTTGGGGGATCAGCCCCAGCATTTT.

A few counts support this clone. This chain joins TRBV30 and TRBJ1-2, with D maybe TRBD1 (5 bases). Trimming cost V 2 bases and J 1 base, with 8 bases left between them. This CDR3 contains 13 residues. The germline V gene has CDR1 GTSNPN and CDR2 SVGIG (reference sequence). The CDR3 DNA sequence: TGTGCCTGGAGTCCCGGGGGTAACTATGGCTACACCTTC. Amino acids: CAWSPGGNYGYTF.

A few counts support this clone. V usage is TRBV29-1 and J usage is TRBJ2-7, with D possibly matching TRBD2 (6 bases). The ends were cut back, 6 bases at V and 2 bases at J, with 17 bases in the middle. The germline V gene encodes CDR1 SQVTM and CDR2 ANQGSEA. CDR3 length: 14 residues. The CDR3 nucleotides are TGCAGCGTCCTAACTAGCAACCCGACCTACGAGCAGTACTTC. This codes for CSVLTSNPTYEQYF.

The CDR3 DNA sequence: TGTGCCAGCAGCTTGGTCAGGTCAAATTCACCCCTCCACTTT. Translated: CASSLVRSNSPLHF. This sequence joins TRBV13 and TRBJ1-6; D ambiguous. This CDR3 region has 14 residues. V was trimmed by 3 bases and J by 7 bases, leaving 10 bases between them. CDR1 is PRHDT, CDR2 FYEKMQ, per germline (reference sequence).

The chain is built from TRBV29-1 and TRBJ2-5, with TRBD1 matching over 7 bases. Unmatched junction bases numbered 10, after V lost 3 bases and J lost 9 bases. The CDR3 has 13 residues. CDR1 SQVTM and CDR2 ANQGSEA come from the germline V gene. CDR3 sequence reads: CSVESGQDGAQYF. Written as DNA, the CDR3 is TGCAGCGTTGAGAGCGGACAGGACGGGGCCCAGTACTTC.

The rearrangement joins TRBV27 to TRBJ2-7; D is unclear. This CDR3 has 13 residues. Germline V gives CDR1 MNHEY, CDR2 SMNVEV (reference sequence). Trimming removed 3 bases at V and 0 bases at J, with 6 bases between. CDR3 loop: CASSLKPSYEQYF. The CDR3 DNA reads as TGTGCCAGCAGTTTGAAACCCTCCTACGAGCAGTACTTC.

The chain combines TRBV5-1 with TRBJ2-3, with 7 bases aligning to TRBD1. Germline values: CDR1 SGHRS, CDR2 YFSETQ. The CDR3 covers 15 residues. J was trimmed by 4 bases and V by 0 bases; bases with no gene match: 5. The CDR3 DNA reads as TGCGCCAGCAGCTTGGGACAGGGATTCGCAGATACGCAGTATTTT. Amino acids: CASSLGQGFADTQYF.

The gene calls are TRBV29-1 and TRBJ2-5; D is undetermined. CDR3 length equals 9 residues. Trimming stripped 6 bases from V and 5 bases from J, with 4 bases between. CDR1 and CDR2 from the germline V gene are SQVTM and ANQGSEA. The CDR3 sequence: CSVMETQYF. CDR3 DNA: TGCAGCGTGATGGAGACCCAGTACTTC.